This T cell receptor (beta chain) was observed in a study of blood T cell repertoires in COVID-19. Study in general: T cells, B-cell-depleted T cells, or PBMCs provided the cDNA or gDNA that served as material.

Original processing notes: The authors estimated nucleated cell counts from reference gene primer amplification. Clones were read by immunoSEQ multiplex PCR, and TCRdb kept only the in-frame ones, dropping some. The V and J calls and the clone size are those of that table, but D and trimming were determined from the DNA. The sample records about 240,000 clones, around 88% being singletons. CDR3 size: 13 residues. The V end was cut by 4 bases, the J end by 5 bases, with 9 bases between. Looked up from germline, CDR1 is SGHAT and CDR2 is FQNNGV. Sequenced input: peripheral blood. The chain is built from TRBV11-2 and TRBJ2-1; D is possibly TRBD1 (6 bases). This receptor was taken from a man older than 75 with acute or convalescent COVID-19. In DNA, the CDR3 is TGTGCCAGCAGCTATGACAGGAACAATGAGCAGTTCTTC. This translates into CASSYDRNNEQFF.